Listed below are T cell receptor beta chains from one sample, sequenced in a study of metastatic and nonmetastatic thyroid tumors. MiXCR reprocessed the PCR reads for TCRdb. The table records about 8,600 clones, about a quarter of them present only once. Specimen: adjacent normal tissue. These TCRs come from a female donor with papillary thyroid cancer or a benign thyroid nodule (not recorded which). Some clones in this sample may be carry-over from other donors' samples. Both conserved end residues are part of each CDR3. A D gene is named only where the DNA matches it firmly. Clone size is given for some rows only: seen once, a few or many times, or a class if the clone is expanded.

TRBJ1-1 TRBV9 . many TGTGCCAGCAGCGCCCGGCCCCAGAACACTGAAGCTTTCTTT CASSARPQNTEAFF
TRBJ1-5 TRBV6-1 TRBD1 medium-sized TGTGCCAGCAGCACCGCGACAGGGCGTCAGCCCCAGCATTTT CASSTATGRQPQHF
TRBJ2-5 TRBV19 . many TGTGCCAGTAGTCTGCAGGAGACCCAGTACTTC CASSLQETQYF
TRBJ2-7 TRBV20-1 . . TGCAGTGCTGACGGGGCCAGCGCCGAGAAGTACTTC CSADGASAEKYF
TRBJ2-7 TRBV5-4 TRBD1 many TGTGCCAGCAGCTTGCTGGGACAGGGGGCCTACGAGCAGTACTTC CASSLLGQGAYEQYF
TRBJ2-1 TRBV11-1 . . TGTGCCAGCAGCTTAGCACAGGGTCCCTACAATGAGCAGTTCTTC CASSLAQGPYNEQFF
TRBJ2-5 TRBV9 TRBD2 many TGTGCCAGCAGCGGCCCGCCGGGACTAGCGGGAGGGGAGACCCAGTACTTC CASSGPPGLAGGETQYF
TRBJ2-7 TRBV27 . medium-sized TGTGCCAGCAGTCCAAGGGGGGCCTACGAGCAGTACTTC CASSPRGAYEQYF
TRBJ2-3 TRBV10-1 TRBD2 medium-sized TGCGCCAGCAGTGAGCTGACTAGCTCCAGCACAGATACGCAGTATTTT CASSELTSSSTDTQYF
TRBJ2-6 TRBV7-8 . . TGTGCCAGCAGCTTAGACCAGGGTGCTGGGGCCAACGTCCTGACTTTC CASSLDQGAGANVLTF
TRBJ1-2 TRBV19 . . TGTGCCAGTAGTATAGGGGGCGGAAACTATGGCTACACCTTC CASSIGGGNYGYTF
TRBJ1-3 TRBV5-1 . medium-sized TGCGCCAGCAGCTTGGACGGTCAGAGCTACACCATATATTTT CASSLDGQSYTIYF
TRBJ2-3 TRBV12-3/TRBV12-4 TRBD2 few TGTGCCAGCCGTCCCGGGACTAGCGGGGTAGTTCAGTATTTT CASRPGTSGVVQYF
TRBJ2-7 TRBV12-3/TRBV12-4 . few TGTGCCAGCAGCCCCCGACAAGGCCCCTACGAGCAGTACTTC CASSPRQGPYEQYF
TRBJ2-3 TRBV6-6 . large TGTGCCAGCTCCCAGCGGAGCTACCCCACTAGCACAGATACGCAGTATTTT CASSQRSYPTSTDTQYF
TRBJ2-7 TRBV4-1 TRBD2 . TGCGCCAGCAGCCAAGATCGGGCTAGCGCGGGAGAACCCTACGAGCAGTACTTC CASSQDRASAGEPYEQYF
TRBJ2-1 TRBV20-1 TRBD2 . TGCAGTGCTAGAGTTAGGGACGGGAGGGGATACAATGAGCAGTTCTTC CSARVRDGRGYNEQFF
TRBJ2-1 TRBV20-1 TRBD2 many TGCAGTGCTAGGGGAAGCGGGAGCTCCTACAATGAGCAGTTCTTC CSARGSGSSYNEQFF
TRBJ2-7 TRBV6-1 . few TGTGCCACCATGCCAAGGGCCCGGGGGGCCGAGCAGTACTTC CATMPRARGAEQYF
TRBJ1-1 TRBV14 . . TGTGCCAGCAGCACGCAGGGGCAGGAAGCTTTCTTT CASSTQGQEAFF
TRBJ2-1 TRBV6-1 . medium-sized TGTGCCAGCAGGCTTGGACAGCCAGGCAATGAGCAGTTCTTC CASRLGQPGNEQFF
TRBJ2-1 TRBV5-1 . . TGCGCCAGCAGCACGAACAATGAGCAGTTCTTC CASSTNNEQFF
TRBJ2-7 TRBV12-3/TRBV12-4 . few TGTGCCAGCACCCAAGGGGCCCAAGTGCAGTACTTC CASTQGAQVQYF
TRBJ2-2 TRBV9 . . TGTGCCAGCAGCGTGCAGGCAGTGGAGACCGGGGAGCTGTTTTTT CASSVQAVETGELFF
TRBJ2-3 TRBV5-1 TRBD2 . TGCGCCAGCAGACGGGAGGGGGGGAGAGGCACAGATACGCAGTATTTT CASRREGGRGTDTQYF
TRBJ2-2 TRBV5-1 . medium-sized TGCGCCAGCAGCTTTTCCGGGGAGCTGTTTTTT CASSFSGELFF
TRBJ2-2 TRBV6-1 . few TGTGCCAGCAGTGAAGATTGGGACTCCTACAATGAGCTGTTTTTT CASSEDWDSYNELFF
TRBJ1-3 TRBV10-2 . few TGCGCCAGCAGTAGTACAGGCCTCTCTGGAAACACCATATATTTT CASSSTGLSGNTIYF
TRBJ1-2 TRBV11-1 . few TGTGCCAGCAGCTTAGCCTCCCACTATGGCTACACCTTC CASSLASHYGYTF
TRBJ1-3 TRBV6-1 . . TGTGCCAGCAGACCCCTACAGAGGACTGGAAACACCATATATTTT CASRPLQRTGNTIYF
TRBJ2-3 TRBV20-1 TRBD2 . TGCAGTGCCCGGTGGGCTAGCGGGAGGGCAGATACGCAGTATTTT CSARWASGRADTQYF
TRBJ1-3 TRBV7-6 . few TGTGCCAGCAGCTTAGTCACGCCGCCTGGAAACACCATATATTTT CASSLVTPPGNTIYF
TRBJ1-1 TRBV28 TRBD1 medium-sized TGTGCCAGCAGTCGAACAGGGGAAACTGAAGCTTTCTTT CASSRTGETEAFF
TRBJ2-7 TRBV7-9 TRBD2 few TGTGCCAGCAGCTTAGATACTAGCGGCTGCTACGGGCAGTACTTC CASSLDTSGCYGQYF
TRBJ1-2 TRBV28 . medium-sized TGTGCCAGCATCCTTGGGGGCAGAAACTATGGCTACACCTTC CASILGGRNYGYTF
TRBJ2-7 TRBV10-1 TRBD1 medium-sized TGCGCCAGCAGTGGGGGACAGGGTCCCTACGAGCAGTACTTC CASSGGQGPYEQYF
TRBJ2-7 TRBV15 TRBD2 few TGTGCCACCAGCAGGGTGGCTAGCGGGAGGGGCGAGCAGTGCTTC CATSRVASGRGEQCF
TRBJ1-1 TRBV12-3/TRBV12-4 . . TGTACCAGCAGGCTCTATGCCACTCAAGCTTTCTTT CTSRLYATQAFF
TRBJ1-3 TRBV5-4 TRBD1 many TGTGCCAGCAGTCTGGACAGGGGCTCTGGAAACACCATATATTTT CASSLDRGSGNTIYF
TRBJ2-6 TRBV27 . medium-sized TGTGCCAGCAGTTCAGGACGCGGGGTTGTGGGGGCCAACGTCCTGACTTTC CASSSGRGVVGANVLTF
TRBJ2-3 TRBV29-1 TRBD2 . TGCAGCGTTGCGGGACTACTCACAGATACGCAGTATTTT CSVAGLLTDTQYF
TRBJ2-3 TRBV11-1 TRBD1 . TGTGCCAGCCTCGGGACAGCTCCTAACTCCGCCACAGATACGCAGTATTTT CASLGTAPNSATDTQYF
TRBJ1-1 TRBV6-1 TRBD1 medium-sized TGTGCCAGCAGTCGGACAGGGGGCCGGACTGAAGCTTTCTTT CASSRTGGRTEAFF
TRBJ1-5 TRBV5-1 TRBD1 . TGCGCCAGCAGCTTTTACAGGGGTGCGGGTACGCAGCATTTT CASSFYRGAGTQHF
TRBJ2-5 TRBV28 TRBD2 medium-sized TGTGCCAGCAGTCCGGGACTAGCGGCACAAGAGACCCAGTACTTC CASSPGLAAQETQYF
TRBJ1-3 TRBV19 . medium-sized TGTGCCAGTAGAGGACAGAACTCTGGAAACACCATATATTTT CASRGQNSGNTIYF
TRBJ1-3 TRBV24-1 . medium-sized TGTGCCGCCGGGGGTTCCGGAAACACCATATATTTT CAAGGSGNTIYF
TRBJ2-7 TRBV7-2 TRBD1 . TGTGCCAGCAGTCAAGACAGGGCCAGCTCCTACGAGCAGTACTTC CASSQDRASSYEQYF
TRBJ1-6 TRBV5-8 . . TGTGCCAGCAGCTTGGCCGGCGGTGGTTCACCCCTCCACTTT CASSLAGGGSPLHF
TRBJ2-2 TRBV10-3 . few TGTGCCTTCACCGGAACACTCAACACCGGGGAGCTGTTTTTT CAFTGTLNTGELFF
TRBJ1-1 TRBV25-1 . . TGTGCCAGCAGTGAAGGGGCGGAAAACACTGAAGCTTTCTTT CASSEGAENTEAFF